Below are 21 T cell receptor beta chains sequenced from a single sample in a study of blood T cell repertoires in COVID-19. Method: immunoSEQ multiplex PCR; TCRdb's copy keeps in-frame clones and lacks some. The data hold more than 85,000 clones, with 80% to 95% observed a single time. Sequencing input: peripheral blood. Receptor source: a man between 65 and 85 years old with acute or convalescent COVID-19.

The chain is built from TRBV11-1 and TRBJ2-4; D possibly corresponds to TRBD2 (5 bases). Germline V gives CDR1 SGHAT, CDR2 FQDESV (reference sequence). V was cut by 2 bases and J by 7 bases, with 9 bases left in between. CDR3 length: 13 residues. CDR3 coding DNA: TGTGCCAGCAGCTTACCGGGGTTGAACATTCAGTACTTC. This gives the protein CASSLPGLNIQYF.

This clone is a singleton in its sample. The chain carries TRBV7-9 and TRBJ1-1; D might be TRBD1 (6 bases). The CDR3 is made up of 15 amino acids. The germline V gene encodes CDR1 SEHNR and CDR2 FQNEAQ (reference sequence). Trimming shortened V by 5 bases and J by 2 bases, and 15 bases separated the two germline ends. This CDR3 is CASSGRRQANTEAFF. DNA for the CDR3: TGTGCCAGCAGCGGAAGACGACAGGCAAACACTGAAGCTTTCTTT.

The chain links TRBV5-5 to TRBJ2-2; 9 bases are shared with TRBD2. The CDR3 length is 15 residues. After removal of 5 bases from V and 1 base from J, the junction contained 3 bases not matched to a gene. Germline V CDR1 and CDR2: SGHKS, YYEKEE (reference sequence). CDR3 loop: CASSSLAGNTGELFF. In nucleotides, the CDR3 is TGTGCCAGCAGTTCACTAGCGGGGAACACCGGGGAGCTGTTTTTT.

The V gene is TRBV7-6, the J gene TRBJ2-7; D may be TRBD1 (6 bases). This CDR3 is 14 amino acids long. Between the trimmed V and J ends, which lost 5 bases and 3 bases, there was a span of 14 bases. Germline loops: CDR1 SGHVS, CDR2 FNYEAQ. CDR3 sequence (DNA): TGTGCCAGCAGCCCGCCTGACAGGAACTACGAGCAGTACTTC. Its translation is CASSPPDRNYEQYF.

The chain has TRBV24-1 and TRBJ2-7, with 11 bases identical to TRBD2. The junction had 7 bases not matched to a gene; V was cut back by 6 bases and J by 7 bases. The CDR3 runs 14 residues. Germline CDR1 is KGHDR and CDR2 is SFDVKD. CDR3 bases: TGTGCCACCAGTTTAGCGGGAGGGCCGGGGGAGCAGTACTTC. This gives the protein CATSLAGGPGEQYF.

V and J are TRBV24-1 and TRBJ2-3, with 7 bases matching TRBD1. Germline-derived CDR1 and CDR2 are KGHDR and SFDVKD. V trimming: 0 bases; J trimming: 2 bases; junction bases outside the gene matches: 1. CDR3 length equals 15 residues. The CDR3 DNA reads as TGTGCCACCAGTGATTTGGGGACAGACACAGATACGCAGTATTTT. Translated, it gives CATSDLGTDTDTQYF.

This clone was found once. The chain uses TRBV6-5 and TRBJ1-2, with a weak D call TRBD1 (6 bases). V shed 2 bases and J shed 8 bases, with 12 bases lying between them. From germline, CDR1 is MNHEY and CDR2 SVGAGI. The CDR3 has 13 amino acids. CDR3 loop: CASSYNQGQGYTF. CDR3 nucleotides: TGTGCCAGCAGTTACAACCAGGGGCAGGGCTACACCTTC.

The rearrangement links TRBV6-6 to TRBJ1-5, with D unresolved. The CDR3 contains 12 residues. V was cut by 2 bases and J by 4 bases, with 3 bases left in between. The germline V gene encodes CDR1 MNHNY and CDR2 SVGAGI (reference sequence). The CDR3 here is CASSYENQPQHF. The CDR3 nucleotides read TGTGCCAGCAGTTACGAGAATCAGCCCCAGCATTTT.

For the CDR3, the DNA is TGCGCCAGCAGCCAAGGCGGCACGGATTCGCTCGAAAAACTGTTTTTT. As protein: CASSQGGTDSLEKLFF. The chain joins TRBV4-1 to TRBJ1-4; no reliable D call. Germline-derived CDR1 and CDR2 are MGHRA and YSYEKL. The V gene lost 1 base and the J gene lost 8 bases, with 17 bases spanning the gap. This CDR3 is 16 amino acids long.

V usage is TRBV3-1 (or the pseudogene TRBV3-2) and J usage is TRBJ2-3; TRBD2 agrees at 9 bases. V was pared by 3 bases and J by 3 bases, with 10 bases of the junction left unmatched. In germline, CDR1 is LGHDT, CDR2 YNNKEL (reference sequence). This CDR3 has 17 residues. The CDR3 here is CASSHYSAGGVTDTQYF. For the CDR3, the DNA is TGTGCCAGCAGCCATTATTCGGCGGGAGGGGTGACAGATACGCAGTATTTT.

The V gene is TRBV13, the J gene TRBJ2-3; weak D call: TRBD1 (6 bases). Deletions cut 5 bases from V and 5 bases from J, with 11 bases between. The CDR3 spans 13 residues. Germline V gives CDR1 PRHDT, CDR2 FYEKMQ (reference sequence). The CDR3 sequence is CASSQDSQDTQYF. CDR3 sequence (DNA): TGTGCCAGCAGCCAGGACAGTCAAGATACGCAGTATTTT.

The chain combines TRBV7-9 with TRBJ1-2; 9 bases agree with TRBD1. CDR3 length equals 15 residues. The V gene end was trimmed by 0 bases and the J gene end by 6 bases; junction bases not matched to a gene: 5. Germline V lookup: CDR1 SEHNR, CDR2 FQNEAQ (reference sequence). In nucleotides, the CDR3 is TGTGCCAGCAGCTTAGCAATGGGGGACAGGGATGGCTACACCTTC. This encodes CASSLAMGDRDGYTF.

This chain joins TRBV3-1 (or the pseudogene TRBV3-2) and TRBJ2-3; D remains unclear. The V end lost 4 bases, the J end lost 8 bases, and 16 bases lay between the germline ends. Per germline, CDR1 LGHDT and CDR2 YNNKEL (reference sequence). The CDR3 has 14 residues. CDR3 nucleotide sequence: TGTGCCAGCAGCCCTCTAGTCGGCCGCAGTACGCAGTATTTT. The encoded protein is CASSPLVGRSTQYF.

V is TRBV5-1 and J is TRBJ1-1; 10 bases are shared with TRBD1. Looked up from germline, CDR1 is SGHRS and CDR2 is YFSETQ. The CDR3 runs to 15 residues. V lost 2 bases to trimming and J lost 6 bases; unmatched junction nucleotides: 7. This CDR3 reads CASSFIGQGVAEAFF. The CDR3 DNA reads TGCGCCAGCAGCTTTATAGGACAGGGGGTGGCTGAAGCTTTCTTT.

The chain combines TRBV24-1 with TRBJ1-5; 7 nucleotides line up with TRBD1. V shed 9 bases and J 7 bases; nucleotides not matched to a gene: 11. CDR1 and CDR2 from the germline V gene are KGHDR and SFDVKD. This CDR3 is 14 amino acids long. CDR3 region: CATAASGGNQPQHF. The CDR3 region has the DNA TGTGCCACCGCCGCTTCAGGGGGTAACCAGCCCCAGCATTTT.

V is TRBV6-5 and J is TRBJ2-2; 7 bases line up with TRBD1. Germline CDR1 reads MNHEY; CDR2 reads SVGAGI. The CDR3 length is 12 residues. The V segment lost 6 bases and the J segment 5 bases; nucleotides outside the gene matches: 0. CDR3 residues: CASRQGTGELFF. The CDR3 DNA is TGTGCCAGCAGACAGGGGACCGGGGAGCTGTTTTTT.

The V and J genes are TRBV15 and TRBJ1-2; D not resolved. Trimming left V 4 bases short and J 3 bases short, with 15 bases between. From germline, CDR1 is LNHNV and CDR2 YYDKDF (reference sequence). The CDR3 length is 15 residues. The CDR3 bases are TGTGCCACCAGCAAGAGACCTGGGAGGCACTATGGCTACACCTTC. Amino acid sequence: CATSKRPGRHYGYTF.

V usage is TRBV14 and J usage is TRBJ2-7; D possibly corresponds to TRBD2 (5 bases). Germline assignment: CDR1 SGHDN and CDR2 FVKESK. Trimming stripped 1 base from V and 0 bases from J, with 16 bases between. The CDR3 runs 17 residues. CDR3 DNA: TGTGCCAGCAGCCAAGGCCCCGACTACTTCAGCTCCTACGAGCAGTACTTC. This gives the protein CASSQGPDYFSSYEQYF.

The chain couples TRBV13 to TRBJ2-6; 7 bases fit TRBD1. Germline V gene lookup returns CDR1 PRHDT and CDR2 FYEKMQ (reference sequence). Unmatched junction bases numbered 4, after V lost 6 bases and J lost 2 bases. This CDR3 comprises 15 residues. CDR3 bases: TGTGCCAGCAGGCGTGACAGGGCTGGGGCCAACGTCCTGACTTTC. Translating gives CASRRDRAGANVLTF.

The rearrangement joins TRBV28 to TRBJ2-1; D is unresolved. CDR3 length: 11 amino acids. V lost 7 bases, J lost 6 bases, and 7 bases lay in between. Germline-derived CDR1 and CDR2 are MDHEN and SYDVKM. The CDR3, as DNA: TGTGCCAGCATCTCTCTCAATGAGCAGTTCTTC. Translating gives CASISLNEQFF.

V usage is TRBV5-1 and J usage is TRBJ1-4; no clear D. Trimming removed 0 bases at V and 12 bases at J, with 18 bases between. The CDR3 extends over 15 amino acids. The V gene's germline CDR1 is SGHRS and CDR2 YFSETQ. The CDR3 sequence is CASSLAPGRESELFF. The CDR3 DNA reads as TGCGCCAGCAGCTTGGCCCCCGGACGGGAATCTGAACTGTTTTTT.